Below, one T cell receptor beta chain is given with its context. Sequenced by immunoSEQ multiplex PCR; TCRdb stores in-frame clones only, minus some. The data hold roughly 81,000 clones, with about 86% observed a single time. This entry comes from a study of technical replicates of blood from a few donors. V lost 6 bases and J lost 2; bases outside the gene matches: 7. Germline lookup yields CDR1 SGHRS and CDR2 YFSETQ. This CDR3 is 15 amino acids long. This chain connects TRBV5-1 to TRBJ2-5, with TRBD2 matching over 10 bases. The specimen sequenced was PBMCs. This clonotype was sampled from a human donor in good health. Some clones in this sample may be carry-over from other donors' samples. CDR3 residues: CASKDASGGQETQYF. The CDR3 coding sequence is TGCGCCAGCAAAGACGCTAGCGGGGGACAAGAGACCCAGTACTTC.